A single count supports the clone carrying this T cell receptor beta chain. The antigen is undetermined. The sample is drawn from a study of T cells in Graves' hyperthyroidism and ophthalmopathy. Study as a whole: Peripheral blood was obtained at initial diagnosis, preceding any treatment.

Study-wide findings and caveats: Most clonotypes expanded in thyroid above 0.001 were likewise present in blood.

Patients were aged 18 to 65, had disease duration under 2 months, and had newly diagnosed hyperthyroidism. Fresh peripheral blood, 9.5 to 10 ml of it, supplied the PBMCs. The investigators amplified TCR beta CDR3 regions from RNA transcripts. HTBI primers were used for first-round RT-PCR of the TCR CDR3. TCRdb fed the multiplex PCR reads into MiXCR, producing one record per CDR3 protein. The top ten hold about 53% of the sample, which has 340,000 or so distinct CDR3 sequences, approximately 18% seen once. The V and J ends lost 5 bases and 8 bases, in that order; junction bases with no gene match: 7. The CDR3 covers 14 residues. Germline CDR1 reads LGHDT; CDR2 reads YNNKEL (reference sequence).

The sample taken for sequencing was blood. The gene calls are TRBV3-1 and TRBJ1-4, with TRBD1 matching over 8 bases. This receptor was taken from a woman in her forties or fifties with Graves' hyperthyroidism. CDR3 coding DNA: TGTGCCAGCAGCAATGGACAGGGTTTGGAAAAACTGTTTTTT. Translated: CASSNGQGLEKLFF.